The 23 T cell receptor beta chains given below trace back to one sample, sequenced in a study of shared T cell receptors in the human thymus. The data were produced by immunoSEQ multiplex PCR, yet TCRdb's version contains in-frame clones alone and is incomplete. The sample includes about 610,000 clones, roughly 90% of them seen just once. These data also featured in a second study, about human thymus T cells.

The source material was thymocytes. The origin of the receptors is a boy younger than two with a congenital heart defect.

J is TRBJ2-2 and V is TRBV2, with 11 bases matching TRBD2. The CDR3 has 16 amino acids. V shed 6 bases, J shed 2 bases, and the junction held 5 bases outside the gene matches. Germline V gene lookup returns CDR1 SNHLY and CDR2 FYNNEI. CDR3 sequence (DNA): TGTGCCAGCAGACGCACTAGCGGGGGAAACACCGGGGAGCTGTTTTTT. Protein: CASRRTSGGNTGELFF.

The gene calls are TRBV27 and TRBJ2-7; TRBD1 might be the D (5 bases). Trimming shortened V by 11 bases and J by 5 bases, and 28 bases separated the two germline ends. CDR1 and CDR2 (germline): MNHEY, SMNVEV (reference sequence). CDR3 length: 16 amino acids. The CDR3 here is CAVIAGRGKGFHEQYF. The CDR3 DNA reads as TGTGCCGTCATCGCCGGTAGGGGCAAAGGGTTCCACGAGCAGTACTTC.

The chain combines TRBV13 with TRBJ1-1; D not certain. Trimming shortened V by 5 bases and J by 3 bases, and 19 bases separated the two germline ends. CDR1 is PRHDT, CDR2 FYEKMQ, per germline (reference sequence). The CDR3 has 16 residues. CDR3 coding DNA: TGTGCCAGCAGCCCGCCCGGATTCCGCGGATACACTGAAGCTTTCTTT. The encoded protein is CASSPPGFRGYTEAFF.

This rearrangement joins TRBV6-5 to TRBJ2-1; D perhaps matches TRBD1 (6 bases). V lost 3 bases and J lost 4, with 16 bases in between. Germline lookup yields CDR1 MNHEY and CDR2 SVGAGI. The CDR3 covers 16 residues. The CDR3 DNA reads TGTGCCAGCAGTTATAGTGAGACAGGAGGATACAATGAGCAGTTCTTC. Its protein is CASSYSETGGYNEQFF.

This clone came up once. The CDR3 here is CSVEGGGSGTDTQYF. CDR3 coding DNA: TGCAGCGTTGAAGGTGGTGGTAGCGGGACAGATACGCAGTATTTT. The chain has TRBV29-1 and TRBJ2-3; 7 nucleotides match TRBD2. This CDR3 region has 15 residues. The V segment lost 1 base and the J segment 3 bases; nucleotides outside the gene matches: 7. Germline CDR1 is SQVTM and CDR2 is ANQGSEA.

The gene calls are TRBV14 and TRBJ2-3; TRBD2 aligns across 11 bases. V was clipped by 1 base and J by 2 bases; unmatched bases: 11. Germline V CDR1 and CDR2: SGHDN, FVKESK. This CDR3 is 19 amino acids long. CDR3 sequence reads: CASSQAWGLAEAPTDTQYF. CDR3 nucleotides: TGTGCCAGCAGCCAAGCGTGGGGACTAGCGGAGGCCCCCACAGATACGCAGTATTTT.

The chain employs TRBV12-5 and TRBJ1-5; D unclear. V dropped 4 bases and J dropped 1 base, with 14 bases sitting between them. Looked up from germline, CDR1 is LGHNT and CDR2 is FRNRAP. The CDR3 extends over 16 amino acids. The CDR3 DNA is TGTGCTAGTGGTTCGGAGGGCCCAGTGAGCAATCAGCCCCAGCATTTT. As protein: CASGSEGPVSNQPQHF.

The chain carries TRBV13 and TRBJ2-1; 9 positions agree with TRBD2. Germline V lookup: CDR1 PRHDT, CDR2 FYEKMQ (reference sequence). After removal of 1 base from V and 4 bases from J, the junction contained 2 bases not matched to a gene. There are 15 residues in the CDR3. The CDR3 loop reads CASSLASGTYNEQFF. In nucleotides, the CDR3 is TGTGCCAGCAGCTTAGCTAGCGGGACTTACAATGAGCAGTTCTTC.

The CDR3 bases are TGTGCCAGCAGCCATCTTACGAGCGGGGCAACCTACGAGCAGTACTTC. Protein: CASSHLTSGATYEQYF. The chain is built from TRBV7-3 and TRBJ2-7; 7 bases are shared with TRBD2. Unmatched junction bases numbered 12, after V lost 5 bases and J lost 2 bases. Germline values: CDR1 SGHTA, CDR2 FQGTGA. The CDR3 has 16 amino acids.

The chain recombines TRBV12-5 with TRBJ2-3; D perhaps matches TRBD2 (5 bases). CDR1 LGHNT and CDR2 FRNRAP come from the germline V gene. The V and J ends lost 1 base and 6 bases respectively, with 11 bases between them. This CDR3 is built from 14 residues. Here the CDR3 DNA reads TGTGCTAGTGGTTTGGAGAGGGTATGGGATACGCAGTATTTT. It yields the protein CASGLERVWDTQYF.

The J gene is TRBJ1-2, the V gene TRBV2; 8 positions match TRBD1. V lost 4 bases, J lost 5 bases, and 15 bases stayed unmatched. Germline lookup yields CDR1 SNHLY and CDR2 FYNNEI. The CDR3 has 17 amino acids. CDR3 sequence (DNA): TGTGCCAGCAGTGTTCCGGGACAGGTCGGGCCGGGATATGGCTACACCTTC. Amino acid sequence: CASSVPGQVGPGYGYTF.

This clone was picked up one time. V is TRBV27 and J is TRBJ2-5, with 11 positions matching TRBD1. CDR1 and CDR2 (germline): MNHEY, SMNVEV (reference sequence). The CDR3 covers 14 residues. The V gene end was trimmed by 5 bases and the J gene end by 4 bases; junction bases not matched to a gene: 3. The CDR3 protein is CASSTGTGGETQYF. The DNA for the CDR3 is TGTGCCAGCAGTACCGGGACAGGGGGAGAGACCCAGTACTTC.

The rearrangement joins TRBV2 to TRBJ2-2; possibly TRBD2 for D (5 bases). The CDR3 has 17 amino acids. CDR1 is SNHLY and CDR2 is FYNNEI in the germline V gene. Trimming removed 5 bases from V and 0 bases from J, with 16 bases in between. Here the CDR3 DNA reads TGTGCCAGCAGTCTAACCCAAGCGGAAACGAACACCGGGGAGCTGTTTTTT. It specifies CASSLTQAETNTGELFF.

This chain connects TRBV4-3 to TRBJ2-1; D is possibly TRBD1 (6 bases). The CDR3 extends over 18 amino acids. Germline V gene lookup returns CDR1 LGHNA and CDR2 YSLEER. V was clipped by 0 bases and J by 2 bases, with 17 bases between them. CDR3 loop: CASSQDPGVPDPYNEQFF. The CDR3 bases are TGCGCCAGCAGCCAAGATCCAGGGGTACCAGATCCCTACAATGAGCAGTTCTTC.

This rearrangement joins TRBV7-6 to TRBJ1-2; the D gene is possibly TRBD1 (6 bases). Germline CDR1 reads SGHVS; CDR2 reads FNYEAQ. The CDR3 consists of 14 residues. V dropped 5 bases and J dropped 4 bases, with 14 bases sitting between them. This CDR3 is CASSPPGGAYGYTF. CDR3 bases: TGTGCCAGCAGCCCCCCGGGGGGGGCCTATGGCTACACCTTC.

This clone was seen a handful of times. The CDR3 reads CASSLSQGDYGYTF. DNA of the CDR3: TGTGCCAGCAGCTTGTCACAGGGAGACTATGGCTACACCTTC. The gene calls are TRBV5-6 and TRBJ1-2, with a possible D match to TRBD1 (6 bases). The CDR3 loop spans 14 amino acids. CDR1 and CDR2 from the germline V gene are SGHDT and YYEEEE. Trimming took 1 base from V and 3 from J, leaving 10 bases between them. The whole variable domain, remainder taken from reference TRBV5-6 and TRBJ1-2, is DAGVTQSPTHLIKTRGQQVTLRCSPKSGHDTVSWYQQALGQGPQFIFQYYEEEERQRGNFPDRFSGHQFPNYSSELNVNALLLGDSALYLCASSLSQGDYGYTFGSGTRLTVV.

The chain combines TRBV27 with TRBJ2-1; 11 positions match TRBD2. The trim removed 5 bases at V and 4 bases at J, leaving 22 bases unmatched. This CDR3 is 21 amino acids long. Germline V gene sequence: CDR1 MNHEY, CDR2 SMNVEV (reference sequence). This CDR3 reads CASSLCGGLAGGPNHYNEQFF. CDR3 bases: TGTGCCAGCAGTCTTTGCGGGGGGCTAGCGGGAGGCCCTAACCATTACAATGAGCAGTTCTTC.

The CDR3: CASSYSGQNYGYTF. The DNA for the CDR3 is TGTGCCAGCAGTTACTCTGGACAGAACTATGGCTACACCTTC. This sequence joins TRBV6-5 and TRBJ1-2, with a tentative D call TRBD1 (6 bases). Trimming shortened V by 0 bases and J by 2 bases, and 7 bases separated the two germline ends. The length of the CDR3 is 14 residues. Germline V gene lookup returns CDR1 MNHEY and CDR2 SVGAGI.

The V call is TRBV5-4, the J call TRBJ2-3, with TRBD2 identical over 9 bases. The CDR3 covers 17 residues. Unmatched junction bases numbered 9, after V lost 2 bases and J lost 2 bases. Germline CDR1 and CDR2: SGHNT and YYREEE (reference sequence). DNA for the CDR3: TGTGCCAGCAGCTTTTATAGCGGGAGAGGCTCCACAGATACGCAGTATTTT. As protein: CASSFYSGRGSTDTQYF.

V is TRBV4-3 and J is TRBJ2-3; TRBD2 aligns across 8 bases. CDR3 length: 16 amino acids. The V and J ends lost 1 base and 4 bases, in that order; junction bases with no gene match: 7. Germline CDR1 is LGHNA and CDR2 is YSLEER. CDR3 nucleotides: TGCGCCAGCAGCCAAGGGTCAGCGGGAGATGCAGATACGCAGTATTTT. Translating gives CASSQGSAGDADTQYF.

The V gene is TRBV5-1, the J gene TRBJ1-1; the D is unclear. The CDR3 has 16 amino acids. CDR1 SGHRS and CDR2 YFSETQ come from the germline V gene. Trimming took off 4 bases at V and 0 bases at J, with 16 bases between the two ends. The CDR3 DNA follows: TGCGCCAGCAGCCCCGGGAGCAGGTCGATGAACACTGAAGCTTTCTTT. This gives the protein CASSPGSRSMNTEAFF.

The rearrangement links TRBV28 to TRBJ2-7; possibly TRBD1 for D (7 bases). Germline V lookup: CDR1 MDHEN, CDR2 SYDVKM. The CDR3 spans 17 residues. Trimming took 5 bases from V and 3 from J, leaving 23 bases between them. The CDR3 bases are TGTGCCAGCAGTGTGCCAGGGGGGAGGCCCGTGGGCTACGAGCAGTACTTC. This codes for CASSVPGGRPVGYEQYF.

This clone came up once. The V call is TRBV28, the J call TRBJ2-1; a weak D match, TRBD2 (6 bases). Germline CDR1 and CDR2: MDHEN and SYDVKM. The germline V and J ends were trimmed by 5 bases and 0 bases, with 17 bases remaining between them. The CDR3 runs 17 residues. The DNA of the CDR3 is TGTGCCAGCAGTCCCTCACGAGACGGGGGCTCCTACAATGAGCAGTTCTTC. Translating it yields CASSPSRDGGSYNEQFF.